This T cell receptor beta chain was recovered during a study of T cell repertoires in cytomegalovirus infection. There are a few counts of this clonotype. The CDR3 length is 15 residues. Germline V gene sequence: CDR1 SGHAT, CDR2 FQNNGV. V gave up 2 bases and J gave up 2 bases, with 11 bases separating them. TCRdb passed the reads through MiXCR, listing each CDR3 protein once. The sample contains over 150,000 distinct CDR3 sequences, about 18% of which appear only once. This receptor was identified in a human donor in good health (CMV status not recorded). Some clones in this sample may be carry-over from other donors' samples. Sample: CD8+ T cells from PBMCs. V gene TRBV11-2 combines with J gene TRBJ2-3; no reliable D call. The CDR3 sequence is CASSLKVSPTDTQYF. The CDR3 bases are TGTGCCAGCAGCTTAAAAGTTTCTCCCACAGATACGCAGTATTTT.